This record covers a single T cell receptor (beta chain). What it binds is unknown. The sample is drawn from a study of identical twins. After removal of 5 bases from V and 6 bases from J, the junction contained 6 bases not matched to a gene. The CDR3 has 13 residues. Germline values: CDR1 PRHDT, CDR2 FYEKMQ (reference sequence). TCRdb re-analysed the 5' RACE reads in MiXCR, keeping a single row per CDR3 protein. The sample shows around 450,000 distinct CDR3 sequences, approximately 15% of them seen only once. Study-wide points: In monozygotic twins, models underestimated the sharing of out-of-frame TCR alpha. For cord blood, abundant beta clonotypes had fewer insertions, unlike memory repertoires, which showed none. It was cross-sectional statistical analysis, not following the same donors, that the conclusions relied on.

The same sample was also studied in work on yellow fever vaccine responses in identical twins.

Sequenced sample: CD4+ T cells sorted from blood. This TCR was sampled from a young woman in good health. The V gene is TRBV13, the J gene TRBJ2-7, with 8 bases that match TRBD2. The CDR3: CASSKGLVTEQYF. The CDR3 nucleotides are TGTGCCAGCAGCAAGGGACTAGTCACCGAGCAGTACTTC.